A single sample is the source of the 24 T cell receptor beta chains below, sequenced in a study of blood T cell repertoires in COVID-19. Clones were sequenced by immunoSEQ multiplex PCR, and TCRdb holds only the in-frame ones, with some missing. There are around 150,000 clones in the sample; approximately 75% occur only once, and roughly 10% lies in the top ten. The specimen sequenced was peripheral blood. All receptors derive from a human donor in a cohort sampled during active COVID-19.

The CDR3 sequence is CASSLAAQRGQETQYF. CDR3 bases: TGTGCCAGCAGCTTAGCGGCCCAGCGGGGCCAAGAGACCCAGTACTTC. This rearrangement joins TRBV7-2 to TRBJ2-5; TRBD2 matches at 7 bases. This CDR3 is built from 16 residues. The junction had 5 bases not matched to a gene; V was cut back by 0 bases and J by 1 base. Germline CDR1 reads SGHTA; CDR2 reads FQGNSA.

V gene TRBV7-6 combines with J gene TRBJ2-2; TRBD1 aligns across 7 bases. V dropped 5 bases and J dropped 3; count of bases not matched to a gene: 9. The V gene's germline CDR1 is SGHVS and CDR2 FNYEAQ. The CDR3 runs 16 residues. CDR3 nucleotide sequence: TGTGCCAGCAGCGCCGGGACAGAAGGCTACACCGGGGAGCTGTTTTTT. It specifies CASSAGTEGYTGELFF.

This rearrangement joins TRBV2 to TRBJ2-5; 12 bases are shared with TRBD1. CDR1 and CDR2 (germline): SNHLY, FYNNEI. The V and J ends lost 7 bases and 4 bases, in that order; junction bases with no gene match: 7. The CDR3 is 15 residues long. The CDR3 protein is CASTRDRGRGETQYF. The CDR3 nucleotides read TGTGCCAGCACTAGGGACAGGGGGCGCGGAGAGACCCAGTACTTC. Full variable domain (rest looked up from reference TRBV2 and TRBJ2-5): EPEVTQTPSHQVTQMGQEVILRCVPISNHLYFYWYRQILGQKVEFLVSFYNNEISEKSEIFDDQFSVERPDGSNFTLKIRSTKLEDSAMYFCASTRDRGRGETQYFGPGTRLLVL.

The chain joins TRBV6-5 to TRBJ1-2; D gene uncertain. The CDR3 has 14 amino acids. Per the germline V gene, CDR1 is MNHEY and CDR2 is SVGAGI. V lost 5 bases to trimming and J lost 5 bases, with 15 bases between them. The CDR3, as DNA: TGTGCCAGCAGTAGCGGTTGGACCCAGTATGGCTACACCTTC. Translating it yields CASSSGWTQYGYTF.

The chain employs TRBV5-1 and TRBJ2-3, with 11 positions matching TRBD2. The J segment lost 1 base and the V segment lost 0 bases, leaving 7 bases of the junction unmatched. This CDR3 comprises 18 residues. Germline V gene data show CDR1 as SGHRS and CDR2 as YFSETQ. The CDR3 DNA reads as TGCGCCAGCAGCTTGGAGGGACTAGCGGACTTTCGCACAGATACGCAGTATTTT. Its protein is CASSLEGLADFRTDTQYF.

The V and J genes are TRBV30 and TRBJ2-7; TRBD1 matches at 10 bases. Germline V gene data show CDR1 as GTSNPN and CDR2 as SVGIG (reference sequence). This CDR3 has 14 amino acids. V lost 6 bases, J lost 1 base, and 6 bases stayed unmatched. CDR3 sequence (DNA): TGTGCCTGCCGACAGGGGGCTTTATCCTACGAGCAGTACTTC. Its protein is CACRQGALSYEQYF.

The chain combines TRBV6-5 with TRBJ2-1, with 10 bases fitting TRBD1. The V gene's germline CDR1 is MNHEY and CDR2 SVGAGI. This CDR3 is 15 amino acids long. Trimming at V came to 6 bases and at J to 6 bases, leaving 8 bases not matched to a gene. The CDR3 reads CASRKPGTGVNEQFF. CDR3 in DNA: TGTGCCAGCAGAAAGCCCGGGACAGGGGTCAATGAGCAGTTCTTC.

The rearrangement joins TRBV6-5 to TRBJ1-1; the D is unclear. From germline, CDR1 is MNHEY and CDR2 SVGAGI. CDR3 length equals 13 residues. V was pared by 10 bases and J by 0 bases, with 12 bases between. The chain's CDR3 is CATSSGVNTEAFF. The DNA of the CDR3 is TGTGCCACCAGCTCCGGAGTGAACACTGAAGCTTTCTTT.

The chain carries TRBV5-4 and TRBJ2-7; 7 nucleotides align to TRBD2. The CDR3 runs 13 residues. V was pared by 4 bases and J by 7 bases, with 8 bases of the junction left unmatched. Looked up from germline, CDR1 is SGHNT and CDR2 is YYREEE (reference sequence). CDR3 amino acids: CASSPREGGEQYF. In DNA form, the CDR3 reads TGTGCCAGCAGCCCTAGGGAGGGTGGAGAGCAGTACTTC.

This rearrangement joins TRBV7-2 to TRBJ2-2; 10 nucleotides align to TRBD1. Germline V gene data show CDR1 as SGHTA and CDR2 as FQGNSA. The CDR3 totals 16 residues. V lost 5 bases and J lost 6; bases outside the gene matches: 9. In DNA form, the CDR3 reads TGTGCCAGCAGCCCGCGGACAGGGGGGGCCGCCGGGGAGCTGTTTTTT. Protein: CASSPRTGGAAGELFF.

V usage is TRBV18 and J usage is TRBJ1-2, with D possibly being TRBD1 (5 bases). The ends were cut back, 1 base at V and 6 bases at J, with 15 bases in the middle. The CDR3 spans 15 residues. Per the germline V gene, CDR1 is KGHSH and CDR2 is LQKENI. This CDR3 is CASSPRDSPGDGYTF. CDR3 coding DNA: TGTGCCAGCTCACCACGGGACTCCCCTGGGGATGGCTACACCTTC.

This clone was detected ten times or more. This CDR3 reads CSVITGGGETQYF. CDR3 nucleotide sequence: TGCAGCGTCATCACAGGGGGCGGGGAGACCCAGTACTTC. This rearrangement joins TRBV29-1 to TRBJ2-5, with 9 nucleotides matching TRBD1. The CDR3 loop spans 13 amino acids. V was clipped by 6 bases and J by 5 bases; unmatched bases: 7. Germline V gives CDR1 SQVTM, CDR2 ANQGSEA.

The chain uses TRBV27 and TRBJ2-7; TRBD1 agrees at 9 bases. Looked up from germline, CDR1 is MNHEY and CDR2 is SMNVEV (reference sequence). Losses at the gene ends were 2 bases for V and 3 bases for J; bases not matched to a gene: 5. This CDR3 is 15 amino acids long. The CDR3 DNA reads as TGTGCCAGCAGTTTAAGCCGGACAGGGGACTACGAGCAGTACTTC. Its protein is CASSLSRTGDYEQYF.

V and J are TRBV25-1 and TRBJ1-2; 7 positions match TRBD1. The CDR3 runs 15 residues. The germline gives CDR1 MGHDK, CDR2 SYGVNS. Losses at the gene ends were 5 bases for V and 3 bases for J; bases not matched to a gene: 9. CDR3 amino acids: CASSLSTGNYYGYTF. The DNA of the CDR3 is TGTGCCAGCAGTCTCTCGACAGGGAACTACTATGGCTACACCTTC.

The V and J genes are TRBV5-4 and TRBJ2-7; 9 bases are shared with TRBD1. The ends lost 4 bases at V and 4 bases at J; junction bases unmatched: 3. The CDR3 covers 13 residues. The germline V gene has CDR1 SGHNT and CDR2 YYREEE (reference sequence). In nucleotides, the CDR3 is TGTGCCAGCAGCCGGGACAGGGCTTACGAGCAGTACTTC. Protein sequence: CASSRDRAYEQYF.

This chain joins TRBV3-1 (or the pseudogene TRBV3-2) and TRBJ2-5; 14 bases are a match to TRBD2. With V trimmed by 4 bases and J by 4 bases, 11 bases remained unmatched. CDR3 length equals 18 residues. Germline lookup yields CDR1 LGHDT and CDR2 YNNKEL (reference sequence). Written as DNA, the CDR3 is TGTGCCAGCAGCCCGGGACTAGCGGGGGCCCCCGCGGGAGAGACCCAGTACTTC. It yields the protein CASSPGLAGAPAGETQYF.

The gene calls are TRBV27 and TRBJ1-5; TRBD1 aligns across 11 bases. Trimming took 5 bases from V and 7 from J; bases not matched to a gene: 4. Per germline, CDR1 MNHEY and CDR2 SMNVEV (reference sequence). The CDR3 loop spans 14 amino acids. CDR3 DNA: TGTGCCAGCAGTGGGACAGGGGGTAGGCAGCCCCAGCATTTT. It encodes CASSGTGGRQPQHF.

V is TRBV5-1 and J is TRBJ1-1, with D tentatively TRBD1 (6 bases). V gave up 1 base and J gave up 4 bases, with 8 bases separating them. The CDR3 consists of 13 residues. Germline CDR1 SGHRS, CDR2 YFSETQ. DNA for the CDR3: TGCGCCAGCAGCTTGTTAGGGGGCACTGAAGCTTTCTTT. This encodes CASSLLGGTEAFF.

The chain has TRBV6-5 and TRBJ2-2; 9 bases agree with TRBD2. The germline CDR1 and CDR2 sequences are MNHEY and SVGAGI. CDR3 length equals 16 residues. With 2 bases clipped from V and 6 bases from J, the junction kept 7 bases outside the gene matches. The CDR3: CASSYGSGGPPGELFF. CDR3 DNA: TGTGCCAGCAGTTACGGGAGCGGGGGGCCGCCCGGGGAGCTGTTTTTT.

The gene calls are TRBV6-1 and TRBJ1-5; no clear D gene. The V and J ends lost 3 bases and 5 bases respectively, with 11 bases between them. Per germline, CDR1 MNHNS and CDR2 SASEGT. The CDR3 spans 14 residues. Written as DNA, the CDR3 is TGTGCCAGCAGTGATTCCCTGGCCCATCAGCCCCAGCATTTT. It codes for CASSDSLAHQPQHF.

Of note for this clone: The sample holds other DNA sequences that translate to the same CDR3. The gene calls are TRBV15 and TRBJ2-5; 12 bases fit TRBD2. Trimming took 3 bases from V and 5 from J; bases not matched to a gene: 7. The CDR3 extends over 16 amino acids. Germline V gives CDR1 LNHNV, CDR2 YYDKDF (reference sequence). The CDR3 DNA sequence: TGTGCCACCAGCAGGGACCTAGCGGGGGGGCCGGAGACCCAGTACTTC. It is translated as CATSRDLAGGPETQYF.

This chain links TRBV14 with TRBJ2-7, with 9 bases fitting TRBD1. The germline V gene has CDR1 SGHDN and CDR2 FVKESK. V shed 3 bases, J shed 0 bases, and the junction held 3 bases outside the gene matches. The CDR3 runs to 15 residues. CDR3 residues: CASSHGTGSSYEQYF. The CDR3 DNA reads as TGTGCCAGCAGCCACGGGACAGGGAGCTCCTACGAGCAGTACTTC.

V and J are TRBV7-8 and TRBJ1-1, with D possibly being TRBD1 (5 bases). The CDR3 length is 12 residues. Germline CDR1 is SGHVS and CDR2 is FQNEAQ. Deletions cut 5 bases from V and 9 bases from J, with 13 bases between. The chain's CDR3 is CASSLPDRQAFF. The CDR3 DNA follows: TGTGCCAGCAGCCTACCCGACAGACAAGCTTTCTTT.

The chain uses TRBV2 and TRBJ2-1; TRBD2 agrees at 7 bases. CDR1 is SNHLY and CDR2 is FYNNEI in the germline V gene. This CDR3 spans 12 amino acids. CDR3 residues: CASRGGINEQFF. CDR3 nucleotide sequence: TGTGCTAGCCGGGGAGGGATCAATGAGCAGTTCTTC.